This T cell receptor (beta chain) emerged from a study of early T cells in non-severe SARS-CoV-2 infection. V was clipped by 3 bases and J by 4 bases, with 9 bases between them. The V gene's germline CDR1 is KGHSH and CDR2 LQKENI. The CDR3 totals 13 residues. TCRdb fed the 5' RACE reads into MiXCR, producing one record per CDR3 protein. The sample contains about 67,000 distinct CDR3 sequences, 11% of which appear only once. The material sequenced was whole blood. The rearrangement links TRBV18 to TRBJ1-1; D is undetermined. The clonotype comes from an adult who was a healthcare worker with PCR-confirmed SARS-CoV-2 infection or an uninfected control (not recorded which). The CDR3 sequence is CASSPTPSTEAFF. The CDR3, as DNA: TGTGCCAGCTCACCCACCCCGAGCACTGAAGCTTTCTTT.